These 20 T cell receptor beta chains originate from one sample sequenced in a study of beta chain features in type 1 diabetes. Every bit of the isolated RNA underwent reverse transcription, so sequencing read expressed TCRB transcripts. Sequencing used immunoSEQ multiplex PCR; TCRdb keeps in-frame clones, though not all of them. The table records a few hundred thousand clones, roughly 16% of them present only once. Sequenced input: naive CD4+ T cells from blood. The receptors were gathered from a young woman in good health.

This clone came up a few times. The chain is built from TRBV30 and TRBJ1-5; D is perhaps TRBD1 (6 bases). Trimming stripped 1 base from V and 6 bases from J, with 13 bases between. The germline gives CDR1 GTSNPN, CDR2 SVGIG (reference sequence). This CDR3 is 14 amino acids long. CDR3 protein: CAWSARQGFQPQHF. CDR3 bases: TGTGCCTGGAGTGCCAGGCAGGGGTTTCAGCCCCAGCATTTT.

This clone was counted between two and nine times. This rearrangement joins TRBV19 to TRBJ2-5; D might be TRBD1 (6 bases). The V and J ends lost 6 bases and 0 bases respectively, with 11 bases between them. Germline V gene lookup returns CDR1 LNHDA and CDR2 SQIVND (reference sequence). The CDR3 loop spans 14 amino acids. The CDR3 loop reads CASRDRAYQETQYF. The CDR3 region has the DNA TGTGCCAGTAGGGACAGAGCGTACCAAGAGACCCAGTACTTC.

The chain is built from TRBV5-4 and TRBJ2-2; 8 nucleotides line up with TRBD1. V lost 4 bases, J lost 4 bases, and 6 bases stayed unmatched. CDR3 size: 15 residues. CDR1 and CDR2 (germline): SGHNT, YYREEE (reference sequence). CDR3 sequence reads: CASSLRGPGTGELFF. The CDR3 nucleotides are TGTGCCAGCAGCCTCAGGGGGCCGGGCACCGGGGAGCTGTTTTTT.

This clone was seen only once. CDR3 DNA: TGTGCCAGTAGTGCCGCGGGGGCGGGCTACGAGCAGTACTTC. Translation gives CASSAAGAGYEQYF. V and J are TRBV19 and TRBJ2-7, with D possibly TRBD2 on 7 matching bases. The CDR3 length is 14 residues. Trimming took 5 bases from V and 3 from J, leaving 14 bases between them. Germline loops: CDR1 LNHDA, CDR2 SQIVND (reference sequence).

This clone has only a few counts. The V call is TRBV6-6, the J call TRBJ2-5; D is possibly TRBD2 (5 bases). The CDR3 covers 13 residues. Germline V CDR1 and CDR2: MNHNY, SVGAGI (reference sequence). The V and J ends lost 5 bases and 10 bases respectively, with 17 bases between them. This CDR3 reads CASSPSGNGGQYF. The CDR3, as DNA: TGTGCCAGCAGTCCAAGCGGAAACGGAGGCCAGTACTTC.

The gene calls are TRBV6-6 and TRBJ2-1; D possibly corresponds to TRBD1 (7 bases). Looked up from germline, CDR1 is MNHNY and CDR2 is SVGAGI (reference sequence). Deletions cut 5 bases from V and 7 bases from J, with 12 bases between. The CDR3 length is 13 residues. CDR3 in DNA: TGTGCCAGCAGTCAGACAGGGAGGAATGAGCAGTTCTTC. It codes for CASSQTGRNEQFF.

This clone has only a few counts. V usage is TRBV27 and J usage is TRBJ2-1; 8 bases line up with TRBD2. V was clipped by 2 bases and J by 5 bases; unmatched bases: 5. Germline V gives CDR1 MNHEY, CDR2 SMNVEV (reference sequence). The CDR3 is made up of 15 amino acids. CDR3 sequence: CASSLRLAGNNEQFF. CDR3 DNA sequence: TGTGCCAGCAGTTTACGGCTAGCGGGTAACAATGAGCAGTTCTTC.

This clone came up a few times. The rearrangement links TRBV6-5 to TRBJ2-7; D remains ambiguous. In germline, CDR1 is MNHEY, CDR2 SVGAGI. The length of the CDR3 is 14 residues. The V end was cut by 4 bases, the J end by 2 bases, with 12 bases between. The CDR3: CASSSDTPAYEQYF. As DNA, the CDR3 is TGTGCCAGCAGTTCCGACACGCCTGCCTACGAGCAGTACTTC.

This clone was found a few times. The chain has TRBV30 and TRBJ2-6; D is unclear. V was trimmed by 0 bases and J by 4 bases, leaving 7 bases between them. This CDR3 has 14 amino acids. Germline CDR1 reads GTSNPN; CDR2 reads SVGIG (reference sequence). The CDR3 loop is CAWSVLSGANVLTF. In DNA, the CDR3 is TGTGCCTGGAGTGTACTCTCCGGGGCCAACGTCCTGACTTTC.

The chain joins TRBV27 to TRBJ2-3; the match to TRBD2 covers 7 bases. The germline V gene has CDR1 MNHEY and CDR2 SMNVEV (reference sequence). The CDR3 consists of 16 residues. Trimming at V came to 4 bases and at J to 1 base, leaving 8 bases not matched to a gene. The DNA of the CDR3 is TGTGCCAGCAGTTCCCTCTCGGGGGGAGGCACAGATACGCAGTATTTT. This gives the protein CASSSLSGGGTDTQYF.

Notes on this clone: Other DNA sequences in the same sample also yield this CDR3. The chain employs TRBV20-1 and TRBJ1-1; D is uncertain. Trimming shortened V by 2 bases and J by 6 bases, and 7 bases separated the two germline ends. The CDR3 has 11 amino acids. Germline V gives CDR1 DFQATT, CDR2 SNEGSKA (reference sequence). The CDR3 here is CSARSQSEAFF. The CDR3 nucleotides are TGCAGTGCTAGAAGCCAATCTGAAGCTTTCTTT.

The chain joins TRBV28 to TRBJ2-7; TRBD1 aligns across 7 bases. This CDR3 region has 14 residues. Germline-derived CDR1 and CDR2 are MDHEN and SYDVKM. With V trimmed by 6 bases and J by 7 bases, 12 bases remained unmatched. The CDR3 nucleotides read TGTGCCAGCAGGTCGGGACAGCCACCCCATGAGCAGTACTTC. This encodes CASRSGQPPHEQYF.

The V gene is TRBV7-9, the J gene TRBJ1-2, with 9 nucleotides matching TRBD1. Germline CDR1 and CDR2: SEHNR and FQNEAQ (reference sequence). The CDR3 has 16 amino acids. After removal of 4 bases from V and 7 bases from J, the junction contained 13 bases not matched to a gene. CDR3 sequence (DNA): TGTGCCAGCAGCTCCTTATACAGGGGGCAGCTTTCTGGCTACACCTTC. Protein sequence: CASSSLYRGQLSGYTF.

V is TRBV14 and J is TRBJ2-2, with TRBD2 identical over 11 bases. The V gene's germline CDR1 is SGHDN and CDR2 FVKESK. V lost 2 bases to trimming and J lost 5 bases; unmatched junction nucleotides: 1. This CDR3 spans 15 amino acids. The CDR3 coding sequence is TGTGCCAGCAGCCAAACTAGCGGGAGAACCGGGGAGCTGTTTTTT. It yields the protein CASSQTSGRTGELFF.

V is TRBV28 and J is TRBJ2-6, with D unresolved. This CDR3 region has 16 residues. The germline gives CDR1 MDHEN, CDR2 SYDVKM. Trimming removed 3 bases from V and 2 bases from J, with 11 bases in between. In DNA, the CDR3 is TGTGCCAGCAGTTTTGGGCAAGGAACTGGGGCCAACGTCCTGACTTTC. This codes for CASSFGQGTGANVLTF. The whole variable domain, filled in from reference TRBV28 and TRBJ2-6, reads DVKVTQSSRYLVKRTGEKVFLECVQDMDHENMFWYRQDPGLGLRLIYFSYDVKMKEKGDIPEGYSVSREKKERFSLILESASTNQTSMYLCASSFGQGTGANVLTFGAGSRLTVL.

The chain has TRBV2 and TRBJ2-5; D gene unclear. Trimming removed 4 bases at V and 5 bases at J, with 11 bases between. This CDR3 has 13 residues. Germline V CDR1 and CDR2: SNHLY, FYNNEI. CDR3 protein: CASSGLVRETQYF. In DNA, the CDR3 is TGTGCCAGCAGTGGGTTGGTCAGGGAGACCCAGTACTTC.

This clone came up a few times. V and J are TRBV7-2 and TRBJ2-7; TRBD1 matches at 7 bases. Germline CDR1 and CDR2: SGHTA and FQGNSA. The CDR3 covers 14 residues. With 5 bases clipped from V and 3 bases from J, the junction kept 7 bases outside the gene matches. CDR3 region: CASSPHYRGYEQYF. The CDR3 DNA is TGTGCCAGCAGCCCGCACTACAGGGGCTACGAGCAGTACTTC. The variable domain in full, with the rest retrieved from reference TRBV7-2 and TRBJ2-7, is GAGVSQSPSNKVTEKGKDVELRCDPISGHTALYWYRQSLGQGLEFLIYFQGNSAPDKSGLPSDRFSAERTGGSVSTLTIQRTQQEDSAVYLCASSPHYRGYEQYFGPGTRLTVT.

This clone was observed a few times. V gene TRBV29-1 combines with J gene TRBJ2-1; D may be TRBD1 (6 bases). V lost 7 bases and J 1 base, leaving 11 bases between the germline ends. The CDR3 is made up of 13 amino acids. Germline-derived CDR1 and CDR2 are SQVTM and ANQGSEA. Here the CDR3 DNA reads TGCAGCGCCGGACAGTTATCCTACAATGAGCAGTTCTTC. As protein: CSAGQLSYNEQFF.

This clone was detected a few times. V usage is TRBV30 and J usage is TRBJ2-2; TRBD2 matches at 10 bases. Trimming removed 3 bases from V and 3 bases from J; junction bases left unmatched: 10. CDR3 length: 17 residues. Germline assignment: CDR1 GTSNPN and CDR2 SVGIG (reference sequence). CDR3 in DNA: TGTGCCTGGAGCCGAGGAAGCGGGAGGGCCTACACCGGGGAGCTGTTTTTT. Amino acid sequence: CAWSRGSGRAYTGELFF.

This clone was counted a few times. The limits of the CDR3 on the DNA are not certain, so only TCRdb's listed CDR3 is given. The chain links TRBV9 to TRBJ2-1; the listed D gene, TRBD2, was not tested against the DNA. Germline V gene data show CDR1 as SGDLS and CDR2 as YYNGEE. The CDR3 adds up to 18 amino acids, both ends counted. The CDR3 loop reads CASSLRRAGTSGPNEQFF.